This T cell receptor (beta chain) was sequenced in a study of cytomegalovirus exposure and HLA in healthy donors. CDR3 length: 14 amino acids. The germline CDR1 and CDR2 sequences are SEHNR and FQNEAQ (reference sequence). V lost 5 bases, J lost 5 bases, and 14 bases lay in between. This clone was observed a few times. Antigen unknown. Donors in the study were healthy people who gave bone marrow. Amplification used 60 Vbeta primers and 13 Jbeta primers. Data came from immunoSEQ multiplex PCR; TCRdb stores just in-frame clones and leaves some out. The sample gives some 150,000 clones, about 79% of which show up once; around 1.8% is in the top ten. Findings and caveats of the study: An assumption of roughly uniform sequencing depth across donors underlay the presence/absence analyses.

The chain carries TRBV7-9 and TRBJ2-3; possibly TRBD2 for D (7 bases). Sequenced material: PBMCs. This sequence originates from a female donor in good health and CMV-seropositive. The CDR3 DNA reads TGTGCCAGCAGCATCCGGGGGGCGGAAGATACGCAGTATTTT. Translating it yields CASSIRGAEDTQYF.